This T cell receptor beta chain emerged from a study of T cells in Graves' hyperthyroidism and ophthalmopathy. Across the whole study: Sampling of peripheral blood happened at initial diagnosis, prior to any treatment.

Researchers took RNA transcripts and amplified the TCR beta CDR3 regions from them. Using the HTBI primer set, a first-round RT-PCR was run on the TCR CDR3. TCRdb re-derived calls from the multiplex PCR reads in MiXCR, one entry per CDR3 protein. The sample carries about 520,000 distinct CDR3 sequences, roughly a quarter recorded once. CDR1 and CDR2 from the germline V gene are DFQATT and SNEGSKA (reference sequence). Trimming took off 6 bases at V and 2 bases at J, with 17 bases between the two ends. CDR3 size: 14 residues. This clonotype was seen many times. The material sequenced was blood. This TCR was sampled from a woman in her 30s with Graves' ophthalmopathy. The V gene is TRBV20-1, the J gene TRBJ2-7; no reliable D call. CDR3 sequence: CSAKPWLSAYEQYF. In DNA, the CDR3 is TGCAGTGCCAAACCTTGGCTATCCGCCTACGAGCAGTACTTC.